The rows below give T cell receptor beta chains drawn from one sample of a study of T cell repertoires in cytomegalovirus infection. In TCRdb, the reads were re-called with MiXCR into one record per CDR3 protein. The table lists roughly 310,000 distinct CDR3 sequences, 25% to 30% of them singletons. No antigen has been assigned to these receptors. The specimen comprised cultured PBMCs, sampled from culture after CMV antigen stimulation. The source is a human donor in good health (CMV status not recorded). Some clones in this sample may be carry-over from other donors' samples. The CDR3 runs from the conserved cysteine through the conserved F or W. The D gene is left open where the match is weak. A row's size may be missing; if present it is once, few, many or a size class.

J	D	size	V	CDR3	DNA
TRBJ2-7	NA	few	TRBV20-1	CSVDGSKYEQYF	TGCAGTGTGGACGGGAGTAAGTACGAGCAGTACTTC
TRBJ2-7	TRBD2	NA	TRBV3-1	CASSQGTSGGEQYF	TGTGCCAGCAGCCAAGGGACTAGCGGGGGCGAGCAGTACTTC
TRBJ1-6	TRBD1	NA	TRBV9	CASSLTGENSPLHF	TGTGCCAGCAGCCTTACAGGGGAGAATTCACCCCTCCACTTT
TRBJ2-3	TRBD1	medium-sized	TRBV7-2	CASNDRGRTDTQYF	TGTGCCAGCAATGACAGGGGCCGCACAGATACGCAGTATTTT
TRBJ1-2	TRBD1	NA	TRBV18	CASSPDGTGGADTF	TGTGCCAGCTCACCAGACGGGACAGGGGGCGCCGACACCTTC
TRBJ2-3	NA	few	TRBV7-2	CASSIPPNTQYF	TGTGCCAGCAGCATCCCGCCCAATACGCAGTATTTT
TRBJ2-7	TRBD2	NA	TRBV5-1	CASSLAPAGEANEQYF	TGCGCCAGCAGCTTGGCTCCAGCGGGAGAAGCAAACGAGCAGTACTTC
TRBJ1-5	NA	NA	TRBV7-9	CASSSGQFGNSQPQHF	TGTGCCAGCAGCTCCGGACAGTTCGGGAATTCACAGCCCCAGCATTTT
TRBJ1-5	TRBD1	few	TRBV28	CASSLAQGGGNQPQHF	TGTGCCAGCAGTTTGGCACAGGGGGGGGGCAATCAGCCCCAGCATTTT
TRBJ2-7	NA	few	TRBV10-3	CAISTGSYEQYF	TGTGCCATCAGTACCGGGAGCTACGAGCAGTACTTC
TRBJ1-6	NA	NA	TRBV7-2	CASSLWAHNSPLHF	TGTGCCAGCAGCTTATGGGCGCATAATTCACCCCTCCACTTT
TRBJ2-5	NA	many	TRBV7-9	CASSPGSVQETQYF	TGTGCCAGCAGCCCAGGCTCAGTTCAAGAGACCCAGTACTTC
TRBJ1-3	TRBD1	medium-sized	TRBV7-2	CASSTQGVSSGNTIYF	TGTGCCAGCAGCACCCAGGGGGTTAGCTCTGGAAACACCATATATTTT
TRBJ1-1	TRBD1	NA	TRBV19	CASSPGQANEAFF	TGTGCCAGTAGTCCGGGACAGGCTAATGAAGCTTTCTTT
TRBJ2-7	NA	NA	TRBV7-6	CASSDTAAPTWEQYF	TGTGCCAGCAGCGACACAGCGGCCCCCACATGGGAGCAGTACTTC
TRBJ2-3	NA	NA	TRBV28	CASSLLTADGADTQYF	TGTGCCAGCAGTTTACTGACAGCCGACGGGGCAGATACGCAGTATTTT
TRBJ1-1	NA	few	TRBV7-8	CASSLAGEGETEAFF	TGTGCCAGCAGCTTAGCCGGTGAGGGGGAGACTGAAGCTTTCTTT